The rows below give T cell receptor beta chains drawn from one sample of a study of shared clonotypes between healthy human individuals. Method: immunoSEQ multiplex PCR; TCRdb's copy keeps in-frame clones and lacks some. The data hold 550,000 to 600,000 clones, with roughly 72% observed a single time. Material: PBMCs. These receptors all stem from a woman aged 40-49 years in good health. Some clones in this sample may be carry-over from other donors' samples. Both conserved end residues are part of each CDR3. D genes are given only for firm matches. Expanded clones get a size class; other rows say once, few or many, or leave the size out.

D	size	J	V	CDR3	DNA
-	-	TRBJ1-1	TRBV19	CASSYRDTEAFF	TGTGCCAGTAGTTACAGGGATACTGAAGCTTTCTTT
TRBD1	-	TRBJ2-3	TRBV30	CAWSTGDTDTQYF	TGTGCCTGGAGTACAGGGGACACAGATACGCAGTATTTT
TRBD1	-	TRBJ2-5	TRBV6-5	CASSYDPTGVGETQYF	TGTGCCAGCAGTTACGACCCAACAGGGGTTGGAGAGACCCAGTACTTC
-	-	TRBJ2-2	TRBV29-1	CSVVTNTGELFF	TGCAGCGTTGTTACGAACACCGGGGAGCTGTTTTTT
-	few	TRBJ1-1	TRBV18	CASSPLRDREAFF	TGTGCCAGCTCACCACTACGAGACAGAGAAGCTTTCTTT
-	few	TRBJ1-2	TRBV9	CASSVGTSNYGYTF	TGTGCCAGCAGCGTAGGGACATCTAACTATGGCTACACCTTC
-	-	TRBJ2-1	TRBV28	CASSLEYNEQFF	TGTGCCAGCAGTTTAGAGTACAATGAGCAGTTCTTC
-	-	TRBJ1-1	TRBV6-1	CASHRNTEAFF	TGTGCGTCACATAGGAACACTGAAGCTTTCTTT
-	-	TRBJ2-7	TRBV30	CAWSLAYEQYF	TGTGCCTGGAGTCTAGCGTACGAGCAGTACTTC
-	-	TRBJ2-6	TRBV15	CATSSTPAVLFSGANVLTF	TGTGCCACCAGCTCCACACCGGCAGTCCTTTTCTCTGGGGCCAACGTCCTGACTTTC
-	-	TRBJ2-5	TRBV6-5	CASSYPGAETQYF	TGTGCCAGCAGTTATCCAGGGGCAGAGACCCAGTACTTC